A selection of T cell receptor beta chains follows, all from one sample in a study of shared clonotypes between healthy human individuals. TCRdb's copy holds only in-frame clones and misses some; the assay was immunoSEQ multiplex PCR. The sample includes 1.5 million to 1.9 million clones, 98% seen only once; the top ten take about 0.45%. Sequenced: naive CD4+ T cells sorted from blood. The receptors originated from a man in his thirties or forties in good health. Each CDR3 is given with its conserved first and last residue. A D gene is named only where the DNA matches it firmly. Rows give clone size only sometimes, using once, few, many, or a class for an expanded clone.

D,size,J,V,DNA,CDR3
NA,NA,TRBJ2-1,TRBV5-4,TGTGCCAGCAGCCTAAACAGGGCGCTACACAATGAGCAGTTCTTC,CASSLNRALHNEQFF
NA,NA,TRBJ1-3,TRBV5-5,TGTGCCAGCAGCTTATCGGGACGTGGAAACACCATATATTTT,CASSLSGRGNTIYF
NA,NA,TRBJ2-7,TRBV10-3,TGTGCCATCAGTGACTGGAGGGTGGATTTCGAGCAGTACTTC,CAISDWRVDFEQYF
TRBD2,NA,TRBJ2-7,TRBV27,TGTGCCAGCAGTCAACTAGCGGGCTGGGTCTACGAGCAGTACTTC,CASSQLAGWVYEQYF
TRBD1,NA,TRBJ2-2,TRBV7-9,TGTGCCAGCAGCCCCTGGACAGGGTTGAGCACCGGGGAGCTGTTTTTT,CASSPWTGLSTGELFF
NA,NA,TRBJ2-1,TRBV7-9,TGTGCCAGCAGCTTATGGCAGGGTGGGAACAATGAGCAGTTCTTC,CASSLWQGGNNEQFF
TRBD1,NA,TRBJ2-7,TRBV6-5,TGTGCCAGCACGTCAGGGGGCTTTCGCGAGCAGTACTTC,CASTSGGFREQYF
TRBD2,NA,TRBJ2-5,TRBV2,TGTGCCAGCAGTGCCCAGACTAGCGGGCAAGAGACCCAGTACTTC,CASSAQTSGQETQYF
TRBD2,NA,TRBJ2-3,TRBV5-4,TGTGCCAGCAACTTAGCGGGAGCGGCAGATACGCAGTATTTT,CASNLAGAADTQYF
TRBD2,NA,TRBJ2-2,TRBV29-1,TGCAGCGCGACAGGGTCAGGCCTAGCGGGATCCGGGGAGCTGTTTTTT,CSATGSGLAGSGELFF
NA,NA,TRBJ1-4,TRBV5-1,TGCGCCAGCAGCCCAGTTTCGGGCTCGGCTAATGAAAAACTGTTTTTT,CASSPVSGSANEKLFF
NA,NA,TRBJ2-1,TRBV6-5,TGTGCCAGCAGTTCGCCGGGACCTAAGCAGTTCTTC,CASSSPGPKQFF
NA,NA,TRBJ2-5,TRBV7-9,TGTGCCAGCAGCCTCGGAGGGACATGGGAGACCCAGTACTTC,CASSLGGTWETQYF
NA,NA,TRBJ2-3,TRBV5-1,TGCGCCAGCAGCTTGACTGGGTATACAGATACGCAGTATTTT,CASSLTGYTDTQYF
TRBD1,NA,TRBJ2-7,TRBV6-1,TGTGCCAGCAGTGTAAGACAGGGCGCTCTACGCGAGCAGTACTTC,CASSVRQGALREQYF
NA,NA,TRBJ1-5,TRBV4-1,TGCGCCAGCAGCCACTCTCCGGGCAGGGTCGCAATAGATCAGCCCCAGCATTTT,CASSHSPGRVAIDQPQHF
TRBD2,NA,TRBJ2-1,TRBV5-4,TGTGCCAGCAGCTTGGAAGTAGCGGGTATATCCTACAATGAGCAGTTCTTC,CASSLEVAGISYNEQFF
NA,NA,TRBJ1-1,TRBV2,TGTGCCAGCAGGGGGGACATCGTGAACACTGAAGCTTTCTTT,CASRGDIVNTEAFF
NA,NA,TRBJ1-1,TRBV18,TGTGCCAGCTCACAGATCCAGGGAAGGGACACTGAAGCTTTCTTT,CASSQIQGRDTEAFF
TRBD2,NA,TRBJ2-5,TRBV7-2,TGTGCCAGCAGCAAAGCGGGAGACGCCGGGGAGACCCAGTACTTC,CASSKAGDAGETQYF
TRBD2,once,TRBJ2-7,TRBV7-8,TGTGCCAGCAGCTTTGCTAGCGGGAGCAACGAGCAGTACTTC,CASSFASGSNEQYF
NA,NA,TRBJ2-7,TRBV9,TGTGCCAGCAGCGTAGGGTCCCTTTCCTACGAGCAGTACTTC,CASSVGSLSYEQYF
NA,NA,TRBJ1-2,TRBV11-2,TGTGCCAGCAGCTTTCAGGCTTATGGCTACACCTTC,CASSFQAYGYTF
NA,NA,TRBJ1-5,TRBV7-9,TGTGCCAGCAGCTTGGCGGGGGGGGCGTTTGCGCCCCAGCATTTT,CASSLAGGAFAPQHF
NA,NA,TRBJ2-2,TRBV10-2,TGCGCCGGAAGACTAGGGTCTGCCGGGGAGCTGTTTTTT,CAGRLGSAGELFF
NA,NA,TRBJ1-3,TRBV5-1,TGCGCCAGCAGCTTGGCCGGCTCTGGAAACACCATATATTTT,CASSLAGSGNTIYF
NA,NA,TRBJ2-3,TRBV7-2,TGTGCCAGCAGCTTAGCGGGAGCCCAAGGGGGGCAGTATTTT,CASSLAGAQGGQYF
TRBD1,NA,TRBJ1-2,TRBV28,TGTGCCAGCACGAAAGACCGGACAGGTAAAAGGAACTATGGCTACACCTTC,CASTKDRTGKRNYGYTF
TRBD2,once,TRBJ2-5,TRBV5-4,TGTGCCAGCAGCTACACCCTAGCGGAGAGGGAGACCCAGTACTTC,CASSYTLAERETQYF
NA,NA,TRBJ2-5,TRBV5-1,TGCGCCAGCAGCTACGGAGGATCCGAGACCCAGTACTTC,CASSYGGSETQYF
NA,once,TRBJ1-4,TRBV9,TGTGCCAGCAGCGTAGTGCCGACGGGTGAAAAACTGTTTTTT,CASSVVPTGEKLFF
NA,NA,TRBJ2-2,TRBV9,TGTGCCAGCAGCCCATACCTGCGGAACACCGGGGAGCTGTTTTTT,CASSPYLRNTGELFF
TRBD1,NA,TRBJ2-1,TRBV7-9,TGTGCCAGCAGCTCCGGGACAGGGTCTTTTGAGCAGTTCTTC,CASSSGTGSFEQFF
TRBD2,NA,TRBJ2-2,TRBV5-4,TGTGCCAGCGGGACTAGCGCAGACACCGGGGAGCTGTTTTTT,CASGTSADTGELFF
NA,NA,TRBJ1-2,TRBV4-2,TGTGCCAGCAGCCAGAGCTCCTCGACATGGGGGGACTATGGCTACACCTTC,CASSQSSSTWGDYGYTF
NA,NA,TRBJ1-2,TRBV2,TGTGCCAGCAGTGAAGCTTCCGAGAATGGCTACACCTTC,CASSEASENGYTF
TRBD1,once,TRBJ1-5,TRBV7-6,TGTGCCAGCAGCCTGGGACAGGGAAGCAATCAGCCCCAGCATTTT,CASSLGQGSNQPQHF
TRBD1,NA,TRBJ1-4,TRBV2,TGTGCCAGCGGAGGACCGGGGACAGGCCATAATGAAAAACTGTTTTTT,CASGGPGTGHNEKLFF
NA,once,TRBJ1-1,TRBV7-2,TGTGCCAGCAGCTTAGTTGGGAACACTGAAGCTTTCTTT,CASSLVGNTEAFF
NA,NA,TRBJ2-3,TRBV11-3,TGTGCCAGCAGCTTAGATTGGAGGGAGCAGGATACGCAGTATTTT,CASSLDWREQDTQYF
NA,NA,TRBJ1-4,TRBV9,TGTGCCAGCAGCGTAGGGGCAACTAATGAAAAACTGTTTTTT,CASSVGATNEKLFF
NA,NA,TRBJ2-3,TRBV6-6,TGTGCCAGCAGTTACGGGGACCGCACAGATACGCAGTATTTT,CASSYGDRTDTQYF
NA,NA,TRBJ1-5,TRBV27,TGTGCCAGCAGTTGGGGGGCTCGGGGTCAGCCCCAGCATTTT,CASSWGARGQPQHF
NA,NA,TRBJ1-3,TRBV9,TGTGCCAGCAGCGTGGAAGGAAACACCATATATTTT,CASSVEGNTIYF
TRBD2,NA,TRBJ2-5,TRBV5-4,TGTGCCAGCAGCGGACTAGCGGGAGTGCTAGAGACCCAGTACTTC,CASSGLAGVLETQYF
TRBD2,NA,TRBJ2-7,TRBV5-4,TGTGCCAGCAGCTTGGAAACTAGCGGATATACCTACGAGCAGTACTTC,CASSLETSGYTYEQYF
TRBD1,once,TRBJ1-2,TRBV13,TGTGCCAGCAGCTTTAACAGGGGGTATTATGGCTACACCTTC,CASSFNRGYYGYTF
NA,NA,TRBJ1-2,TRBV29-1,TGCAGCGCGATGGCGTGGGGGGCAACCTATGGCTACACCTTC,CSAMAWGATYGYTF
TRBD2,NA,TRBJ2-7,TRBV5-1,TGCGCCAGCAGCTTAGATGGACTAGTTTTAGAGCAGTACTTC,CASSLDGLVLEQYF
NA,NA,TRBJ2-3,TRBV7-9,TGTGCCAGCAGCCCCCGACCACTCCCAGATACGCAGTATTTT,CASSPRPLPDTQYF
TRBD1,NA,TRBJ2-1,TRBV18,TGTGCCAGCTCCTTACAGGGGGCTTACAATGAGCAGTTCTTC,CASSLQGAYNEQFF
NA,NA,TRBJ2-7,TRBV19,TGTGCCAGTAGCCGTTGGCAGGGCTCGAGCTCCTACGAGCAGTACTTC,CASSRWQGSSSYEQYF
NA,NA,TRBJ2-7,TRBV7-8,TGTGCCAGCAGCCACATAATCTACGAGCAGTACTTC,CASSHIIYEQYF
TRBD1,NA,TRBJ2-7,TRBV6-5,TGTGCCGCGTGGGACAGGGGGTTGATCGAGCAGTACTTC,CAAWDRGLIEQYF
TRBD2,NA,TRBJ2-1,TRBV7-2,TGTGCCAGCAGGCGGACTAGCGGGAGGGACAATGAGCAGTTCTTC,CASRRTSGRDNEQFF
NA,NA,TRBJ2-1,TRBV5-1,TGCGCCAGCAGCAGGGATGGGGGTACCTACAATGAGCAGTTCTTC,CASSRDGGTYNEQFF
TRBD1,once,TRBJ1-5,TRBV9,TGTGCCAGCAGCTTAGGGACAGGGGGCTCGGGGCAGCCCCAGCATTTT,CASSLGTGGSGQPQHF
NA,once,TRBJ2-7,TRBV28,TGTGCCAGCAGCTCGGACGGGTACGAGAGGGGTGGTGGAGAGCAGTACTTC,CASSSDGYERGGGEQYF